This T cell receptor (beta chain) stems from a study of cytomegalovirus exposure and HLA in healthy donors. Study conclusions and caveats: Highest at DRB1 and lowest at HLA-C, TCR association rates differed among HLA loci in a later analysis. Sequencing probably produced one cluster of sequence variants that were highly shared.

About this clone itself: Its antigen is currently unknown.

PCR employed 60 Vbeta and 13 Jbeta primers. Some clones are missing from TCRdb's copy, which holds only in-frame ones; the method was immunoSEQ multiplex PCR. The sample comprises approximately 100,000 clones, roughly four fifths of which are singletons, and roughly an eighth rests with the top ten. The CDR3 has 15 amino acids. The trim removed 2 bases at V and 0 bases at J, leaving 4 bases unmatched. Germline CDR1 is SNHLY and CDR2 is FYNNEI. This TCR came from a male donor in good health and CMV-seropositive. The sequencing sample was made of PBMCs. The V and J genes are TRBV2 and TRBJ2-7; 7 bases map to TRBD1. As DNA, the CDR3 is TGTGCCAGCAGTGAAAGGACAGGACACTCCTACGAGCAGTACTTC. Its protein is CASSERTGHSYEQYF.